This is a list of T cell receptor beta chains from one sample in a study of T cell repertoires in cytomegalovirus infection. TCRdb analysed the reads with MiXCR anew, one entry per CDR3 protein. The sample holds under 350,000 distinct CDR3 sequences, 9.5% seen once. What was sequenced was PBMCs. The receptors were sampled from a human donor in good health (CMV status not recorded). Some clones in this sample may be carry-over from other donors' samples. Each CDR3 is given with its conserved first and last residue. A D gene is named only where the DNA matches it firmly. Expanded clones get a size class; other rows say once, few or many, or leave the size out.

TRBV2,few,-,TRBJ1-2,CASKPGTGYTF,TGTGCCAGCAAGCCCGGGACCGGCTACACCTTC
TRBV3-1,-,-,TRBJ1-1,CASSLRRRLNTEAFF,TGTGCCAGCAGCCTCAGACGCAGATTGAACACTGAAGCTTTCTTT
TRBV7-2,many,-,TRBJ1-3,CASSLNQGNTIYF,TGTGCCAGCAGCTTAAATCAGGGAAACACCATATATTTT
TRBV6-1,few,-,TRBJ1-3,CASTAPSSGNTIYF,TGTGCCAGCACGGCCCCGAGCTCTGGAAACACCATATATTTT
TRBV30,few,-,TRBJ2-5,CAWSPTGAAQETQYF,TGTGCCTGGAGTCCAACCGGGGCAGCCCAAGAGACCCAGTACTTC
TRBV7-2,few,-,TRBJ1-1,CASSPRGGWATEAFF,TGTGCCAGCAGCCCCCGGGGAGGGTGGGCCACTGAAGCTTTCTTT
TRBV7-2,many,-,TRBJ1-5,CASSLVGGGNQPQHF,TGTGCCAGCAGCTTAGTTGGAGGAGGCAATCAGCCCCAGCATTTT
TRBV12-3/TRBV12-4,-,-,TRBJ1-1,CASRPSSGGTEAFF,TGTGCCAGCAGACCATCGTCCGGGGGGACTGAAGCTTTCTTT
TRBV7-9,few,TRBD2,TRBJ2-3,CASSILVRREGDTQYF,TGTGCCAGCAGCATTCTTGTGAGGCGGGAGGGGGATACGCAGTATTTT
TRBV28,many,TRBD2,TRBJ2-3,CASSSWTSGRRADTQYF,TGTGCCAGCAGTTCCTGGACTAGCGGGAGGAGGGCAGATACGCAGTATTTT
TRBV7-6,-,TRBD1,TRBJ1-1,CASSPSTGLLEAFF,TGTGCCAGCAGCCCGTCGACAGGGTTACTTGAAGCTTTCTTT
TRBV6-1,few,TRBD2,TRBJ2-5,CASSPTGAGRQETQYF,TGTGCCAGCAGTCCCACGGGAGCGGGGCGGCAAGAGACCCAGTACTTC
TRBV12-3/TRBV12-4,few,TRBD1,TRBJ2-2,CASSPDRVTGELFF,TGTGCCAGCAGCCCGGACAGGGTCACCGGGGAGCTGTTTTTT
TRBV7-9,-,-,TRBJ1-3,CASSVNGDPGNTIYF,TGTGCCAGCAGCGTAAACGGTGACCCTGGAAACACCATATATTTT
TRBV19,few,-,TRBJ2-1,CASSIGTGVSYNEQFF,TGTGCCAGTAGTATAGGGACGGGAGTATCATACAATGAGCAGTTCTTC
TRBV7-2,few,-,TRBJ1-4,CASSLVAGVLDEKLFF,TGTGCCAGCAGCTTAGTGGCAGGGGTTCTTGATGAAAAACTGTTTTTT
TRBV20-1,few,-,TRBJ1-2,CSAEGLYGYTF,TGCAGTGCTGAAGGCCTCTATGGCTACACCTTC
TRBV6-2/TRBV6-3,few,-,TRBJ1-2,CASSYTGQALYTF,TGTGCCAGCAGTTACACGGGACAAGCCCTCTACACCTTC
TRBV7-3,-,TRBD2,TRBJ2-2,CASSLDGGRDPNTGELFF,TGTGCCAGCAGCTTAGACGGCGGGAGAGACCCGAACACCGGGGAGCTGTTTTTT
TRBV7-9,many,-,TRBJ1-1,CASSSPPGRRDTEAFF,TGTGCCAGCAGCTCACCACCCGGACGGAGGGACACTGAAGCTTTCTTT
TRBV7-6,many,-,TRBJ1-3,CASSLVAGSSGNTIYF,TGTGCCAGCAGCTTAGTGGCCGGGTCCTCTGGAAACACCATATATTTT
TRBV12-3/TRBV12-4,many,-,TRBJ1-5,CASSLWGQPQHF,TGTGCCAGCAGTTTATGGGGACAGCCCCAGCATTTT
TRBV7-2,many,-,TRBJ1-1,CASSGRGGTEAFF,TGTGCCAGCAGCGGGAGGGGGGGCACTGAAGCTTTCTTT
TRBV11-2,many,-,TRBJ2-7,CASSLEGTYSYEQYF,TGTGCCAGCAGCTTAGAGGGGACTTATTCCTACGAGCAGTACTTC
TRBV12-3/TRBV12-4,many,-,TRBJ2-7,CASRTSGVHEQYF,TGTGCCAGCAGGACATCAGGGGTTCACGAGCAGTACTTC
TRBV10-3,-,-,TRBJ1-2,CAIPDNFGAYGYTF,TGTGCCATTCCGGACAATTTCGGGGCCTATGGCTACACCTTC
TRBV12-3/TRBV12-4,many,-,TRBJ2-5,CASSLSGLEGTQYF,TGTGCCAGCAGTTTATCTGGGCTCGAGGGGACCCAGTACTTC